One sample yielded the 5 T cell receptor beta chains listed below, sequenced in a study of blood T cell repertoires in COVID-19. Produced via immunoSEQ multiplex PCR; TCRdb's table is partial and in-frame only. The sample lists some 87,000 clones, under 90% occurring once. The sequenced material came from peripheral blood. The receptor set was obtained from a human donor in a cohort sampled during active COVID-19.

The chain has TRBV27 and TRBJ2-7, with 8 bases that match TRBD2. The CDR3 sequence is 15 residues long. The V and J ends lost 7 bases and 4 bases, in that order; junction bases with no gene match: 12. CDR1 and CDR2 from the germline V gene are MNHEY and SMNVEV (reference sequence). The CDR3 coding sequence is TGTGCCAGCACCTCAATCGGGCTAGCGGGTTACGAGCAGTACTTC. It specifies CASTSIGLAGYEQYF.

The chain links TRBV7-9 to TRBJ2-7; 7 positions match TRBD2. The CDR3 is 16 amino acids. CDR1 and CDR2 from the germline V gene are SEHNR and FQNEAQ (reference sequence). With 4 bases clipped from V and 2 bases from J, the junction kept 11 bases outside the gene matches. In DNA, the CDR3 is TGTGCCAGCAGCTGGGAGGGAGGCCGAGTCACCTACGAGCAGTACTTC. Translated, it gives CASSWEGGRVTYEQYF.

CDR3 protein: CSVCDLDYTEAFF. The CDR3 bases are TGCAGCGTCTGCGACCTTGACTACACTGAAGCTTTCTTT. The chain recombines TRBV29-1 with TRBJ1-1; D not resolved. Germline CDR1 and CDR2: SQVTM and ANQGSEA. The CDR3 runs to 13 residues. V shed 6 bases and J shed 3 bases, with 14 bases lying between them.

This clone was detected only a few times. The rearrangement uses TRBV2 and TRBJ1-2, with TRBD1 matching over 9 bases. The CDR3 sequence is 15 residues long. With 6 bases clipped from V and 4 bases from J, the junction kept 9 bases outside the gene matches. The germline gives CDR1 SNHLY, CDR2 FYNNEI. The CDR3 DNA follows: TGTGCCAGCAGAGGACAGGGGATAGGGGTCTATGGCTACACCTTC. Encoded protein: CASRGQGIGVYGYTF.

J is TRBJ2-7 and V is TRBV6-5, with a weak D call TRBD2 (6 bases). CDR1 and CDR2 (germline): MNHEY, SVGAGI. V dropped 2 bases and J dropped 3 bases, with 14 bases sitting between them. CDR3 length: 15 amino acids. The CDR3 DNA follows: TGTGCCAGCAGTTACACGGGGGAGAGGAACTACGAGCAGTACTTC. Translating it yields CASSYTGERNYEQYF.